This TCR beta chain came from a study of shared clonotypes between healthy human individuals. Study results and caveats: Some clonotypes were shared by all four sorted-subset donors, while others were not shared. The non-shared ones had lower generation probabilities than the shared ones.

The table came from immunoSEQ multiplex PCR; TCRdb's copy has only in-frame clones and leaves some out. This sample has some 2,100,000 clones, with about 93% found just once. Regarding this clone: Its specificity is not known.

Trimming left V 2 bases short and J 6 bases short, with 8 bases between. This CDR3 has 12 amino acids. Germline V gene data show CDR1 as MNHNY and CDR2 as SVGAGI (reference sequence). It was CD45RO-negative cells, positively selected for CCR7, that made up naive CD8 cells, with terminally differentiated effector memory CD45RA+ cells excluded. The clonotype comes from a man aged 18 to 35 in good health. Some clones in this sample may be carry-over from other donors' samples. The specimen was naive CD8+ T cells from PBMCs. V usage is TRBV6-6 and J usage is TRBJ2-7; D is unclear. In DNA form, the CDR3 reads TGTGCCAGCAGTTACGTAGGTTCCGAGCAGTACTTC. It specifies CASSYVGSEQYF.